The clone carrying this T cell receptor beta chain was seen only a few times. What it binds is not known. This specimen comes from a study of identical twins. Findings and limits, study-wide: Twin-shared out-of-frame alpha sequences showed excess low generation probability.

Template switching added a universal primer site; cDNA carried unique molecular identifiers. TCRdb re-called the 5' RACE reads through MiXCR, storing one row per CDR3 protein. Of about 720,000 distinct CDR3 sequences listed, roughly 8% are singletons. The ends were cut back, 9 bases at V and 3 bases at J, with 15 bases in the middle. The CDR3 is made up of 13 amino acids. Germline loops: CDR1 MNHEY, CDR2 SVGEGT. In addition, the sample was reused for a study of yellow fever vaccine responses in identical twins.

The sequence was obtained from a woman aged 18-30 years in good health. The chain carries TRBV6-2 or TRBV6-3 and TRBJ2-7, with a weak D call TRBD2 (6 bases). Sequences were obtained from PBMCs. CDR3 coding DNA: TGTGCCAGTAGACCGGGACTCCTCTACGAGCAGTACTTC. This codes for CASRPGLLYEQYF.